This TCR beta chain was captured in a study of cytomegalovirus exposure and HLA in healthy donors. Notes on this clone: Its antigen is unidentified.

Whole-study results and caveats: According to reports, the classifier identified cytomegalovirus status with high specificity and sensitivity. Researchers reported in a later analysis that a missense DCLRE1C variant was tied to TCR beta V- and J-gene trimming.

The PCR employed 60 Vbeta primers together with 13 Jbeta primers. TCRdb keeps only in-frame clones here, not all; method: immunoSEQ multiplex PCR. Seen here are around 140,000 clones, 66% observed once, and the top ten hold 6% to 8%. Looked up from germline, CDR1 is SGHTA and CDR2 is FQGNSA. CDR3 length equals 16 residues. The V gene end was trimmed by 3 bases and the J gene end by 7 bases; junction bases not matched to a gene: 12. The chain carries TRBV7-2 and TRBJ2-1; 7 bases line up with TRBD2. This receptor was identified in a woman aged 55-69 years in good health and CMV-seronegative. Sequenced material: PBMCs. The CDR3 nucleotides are TGTGCCAGCAGCTTCTTTACTAGCGCAATGGGGAATGAGCAGTTCTTC. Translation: CASSFFTSAMGNEQFF.